This T cell receptor (beta chain) was identified during a study of T cells in narcolepsy. On the study more broadly: Healthy controls were enrolled alongside patients with narcolepsy type 1 or type 2. Study-level findings and limits: Some memory CD4+ repertoires had no autoreactive clone sequences. Autoreactive HCRT-specific and TRIB2-specific clonotypes were marked in same-patient CSF-versus-blood CD4+ comparisons. Reportedly, autoreactive clonotypes were serially detected in patients' blood but not controls'.

Produced via immunoSEQ multiplex PCR; TCRdb's table is partial and in-frame only. Among around 28,000 clones listed, roughly 78% were seen once. CDR3 length: 17 amino acids. Germline V CDR1 and CDR2: SGDLS, YYNGEE. Trimming removed 0 bases from V and 5 bases from J; junction bases left unmatched: 12. Only a few counts were recorded for this clone. The antigen remains undetermined. The origin of this receptor is a human donor with narcolepsy. This chain uses TRBV9 with TRBJ2-3; TRBD1 matches 7 bases. The sequenced sample consisted of CD45RA- memory CD4+ T cells from PBMCs. This CDR3 is CASSVAPARGPEDTQYF. Written as DNA, the CDR3 is TGTGCCAGCAGCGTAGCTCCCGCGAGGGGGCCTGAAGATACGCAGTATTTT.